Presented here are 4 T cell receptor beta chains from one specimen sequenced in a study of T cell repertoires in cytomegalovirus infection. No antigen has been identified for these receptors. TCRdb processed the reads anew with MiXCR; each CDR3 protein has one entry. The profile shows about 700,000 distinct CDR3 sequences, roughly 30% of them singletons. The material was cultured PBMCs, obtained from culture after CMV antigen stimulation. These receptors all come from a human donor in good health (CMV status not recorded). Some clones in this sample may be carry-over from other donors' samples.

The chain joins TRBV10-3 to TRBJ2-1, with a weak D call TRBD2 (6 bases). The germline CDR1 and CDR2 sequences are ENHRY and SYGVKD. Trimming pared 5 bases from V and 4 bases from J, leaving 6 bases between. The CDR3 consists of 12 residues. In nucleotides, the CDR3 is TGTGCCATCAGTCGGGAGTACAATGAGCAGTTCTTC. Encoded protein: CAISREYNEQFF.

V usage is TRBV6-8 and J usage is TRBJ2-7; D gene uncertain. Trimming removed 2 bases from V and 7 bases from J, with 6 bases in between. Germline values: CDR1 MNHGY, CDR2 SAAAGT. This CDR3 has 11 amino acids. CDR3 nucleotides: TGTGCCAGCAGTTACCAGAGTGAGCAGTACTTC. Amino acid sequence: CASSYQSEQYF.

The chain has TRBV5-6 and TRBJ1-3; no definite D call. From germline, CDR1 is SGHDT and CDR2 YYEEEE. The ends were cut back, 3 bases at V and 4 bases at J, with 11 bases in the middle. The CDR3 consists of 14 residues. The CDR3 DNA follows: TGTGCCAGCAGCTATCGGTTCGCCGGAAACACCATATATTTT. As protein: CASSYRFAGNTIYF.

A few counts support this clonotype. The J gene is TRBJ2-5, the V gene TRBV11-2, with TRBD1 matching over 8 bases. Germline values: CDR1 SGHAT, CDR2 FQNNGV. V lost 4 bases, J lost 2 bases, and 6 bases stayed unmatched. CDR3 length: 15 residues. The CDR3 here is CASSSGTGLQETQYF. CDR3 bases: TGTGCCAGCAGCTCCGGGACAGGACTTCAAGAGACCCAGTACTTC.